This TCR beta chain was found in a study of CD8+ T cells in alopecia areata. On the study more broadly: In an open-label trial, patients got 5 to 10 mg tofacitinib twice daily. Findings and caveats of the study: Many of the expanded lesional clones endured in scalp and blood while on tofacitinib.

Treatment meaning: oral pan-JAK inhibitor, 5-10 mg twice daily. Alopecia areata patients had lesional scalp punch biopsies and peripheral blood taken from them. A note on this clone: Its antigen is still unknown.

Germline assignment: CDR1 PRHDT and CDR2 FYEKMQ (reference sequence). This CDR3 region has 15 residues. Trimming left V 5 bases short and J 2 bases short, with 16 bases between. Extracted RNA was reverse transcribed into cDNA, the sequencing template. Profiled with immunoSEQ multiplex PCR; TCRdb holds only in-frame clones, not every one. The data contain about 190,000 clones, over 55% of them seen just once; the ten biggest clones take up 0.95% to 1.1%. V gene TRBV13 combines with J gene TRBJ2-7, with D possibly being TRBD1 (6 bases). The material was CD4+ T cells sorted from blood, obtained at week 24, from a patient treated with tofacitinib. This clonotype was sampled from a human donor with alopecia areata. The CDR3 DNA is TGTGCCAGCAGCAACAGGGTCCTTACCCCCTACGAGCAGTACTTC. The encoded protein is CASSNRVLTPYEQYF.